What follows describes a single T cell receptor (beta chain). Its specificity is not known. The germline V and J ends were trimmed by 5 bases and 6 bases, with 14 bases remaining between them. This CDR3 comprises 13 residues. Per germline, CDR1 SGHAT and CDR2 FQNNGV. TCRdb re-called the 5' RACE reads with MiXCR, one entry per CDR3 protein. The sample has some 600,000 distinct CDR3 sequences; about 7.6% are singletons. This entry belongs to a study of identical twins. Regarding the study as a whole: It was out-of-frame TCR alpha sharing in monozygotic twins that models underestimated.

These sequences were also reported in another study, on yellow fever vaccine responses in identical twins. That report adds: Twins' vaccine T cell response reportedly gave the appearance of partial convergence and partial personalization.

The sample consisted of PBMCs. The chain is built from TRBV11-2 and TRBJ2-7; TRBD2 is a possible D gene (5 bases). This sequence originates from a woman aged 18-29 years in good health. CDR3 sequence reads: CASSPTRSGEQYF. The CDR3 coding sequence is TGTGCCAGCAGCCCTACTAGGTCCGGCGAGCAGTACTTC.